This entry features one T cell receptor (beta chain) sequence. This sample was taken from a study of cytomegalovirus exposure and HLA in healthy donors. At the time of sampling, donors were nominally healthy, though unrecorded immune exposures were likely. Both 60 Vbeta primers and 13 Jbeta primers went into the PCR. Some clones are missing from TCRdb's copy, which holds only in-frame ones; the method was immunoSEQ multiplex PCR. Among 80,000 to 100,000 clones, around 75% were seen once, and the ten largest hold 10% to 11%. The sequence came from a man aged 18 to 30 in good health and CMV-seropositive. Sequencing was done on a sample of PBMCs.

The CDR3 sequence is CASSFQGSQEKLFF. For the CDR3, the DNA is TGTGCCAGCAGTTTTCAGGGGTCGCAAGAAAAACTGTTTTTT. The chain couples TRBV28 to TRBJ1-4; a weak D match, TRBD1 (6 bases). The CDR3 covers 14 residues. Trimming took 3 bases from V and 8 from J, leaving 13 bases between them. CDR1 is MDHEN and CDR2 is SYDVKM in the germline V gene.